The source of this TCR beta chain is a study of technical replicates of blood from a handful of donors. The V gene's germline CDR1 is SEHNR and CDR2 FQNEAQ (reference sequence). V was cut by 4 bases and J by 3 bases, with 20 bases left in between. The CDR3 is made up of 17 amino acids. The assay was immunoSEQ multiplex PCR, and TCRdb's table has in-frame clones only and misses some. The sample records some 87,000 clones, roughly 93% being singletons. This TCR was recovered from a human donor in good health. The chain carries TRBV7-9 and TRBJ2-3, with D possibly being TRBD2 (5 bases). The specimen sequenced was T cells isolated from PBMCs. The CDR3 nucleotides read TGTGCCAGCAGCTCAAACTGGTGGCCCCTAGCAACAGATACGCAGTATTTT. The encoded protein is CASSSNWWPLATDTQYF.